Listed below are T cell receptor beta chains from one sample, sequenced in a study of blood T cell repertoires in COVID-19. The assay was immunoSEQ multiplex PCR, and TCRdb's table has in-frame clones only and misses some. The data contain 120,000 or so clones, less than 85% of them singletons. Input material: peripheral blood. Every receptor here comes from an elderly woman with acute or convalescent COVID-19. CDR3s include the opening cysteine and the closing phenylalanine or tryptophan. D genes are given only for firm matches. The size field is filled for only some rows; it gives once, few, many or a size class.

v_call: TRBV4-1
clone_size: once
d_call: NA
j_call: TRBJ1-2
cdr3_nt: TGCGCCAGCAGCCGGCTTGGAGGGGCTCCTCATGGCTACACCTTC
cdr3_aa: CASSRLGGAPHGYTF

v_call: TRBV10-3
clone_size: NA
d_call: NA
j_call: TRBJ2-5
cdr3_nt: TGTGCCATCAGCGGAAATGACAATCCCTCTCAAGAGACCCAGTACTTC
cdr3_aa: CAISGNDNPSQETQYF

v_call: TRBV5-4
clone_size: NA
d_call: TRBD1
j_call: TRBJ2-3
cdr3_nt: TGTGCCAGCAGCTTGGGGCTTTCGACGGGACAGGCGAGATTGGATACGCAGTATTTT
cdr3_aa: CASSLGLSTGQARLDTQYF

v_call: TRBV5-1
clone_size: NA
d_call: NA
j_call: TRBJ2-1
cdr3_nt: TGCGCCAGCAGCTTGGCGCCAGGGGATAGCCCAGGAGCCTACAATGAGCAGTTCTTC
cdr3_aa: CASSLAPGDSPGAYNEQFF

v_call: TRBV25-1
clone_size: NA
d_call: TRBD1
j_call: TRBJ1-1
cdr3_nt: TGTGCCAGCAGTGACGACAGGGTGACTCTCCCCACCTACTTT
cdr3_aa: CASSDDRVTLPTYF

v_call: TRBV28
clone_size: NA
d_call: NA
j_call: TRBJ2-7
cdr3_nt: TGTGCCAGCAGTTTCCGCAGGGTCCCGACCTACGAGCAGTACTTC
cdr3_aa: CASSFRRVPTYEQYF

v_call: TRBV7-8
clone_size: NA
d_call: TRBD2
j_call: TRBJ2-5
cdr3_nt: TGTGCCAGCAGCTTTTACGGGAGGGTGGAGACCCAGTACTTC
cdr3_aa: CASSFYGRVETQYF

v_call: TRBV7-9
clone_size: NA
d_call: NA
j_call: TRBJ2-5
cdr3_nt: TGTGCCAGCAGCTTAGGGAGCAGGCTGGGGGGAGGAGAGACCCAGTACTTC
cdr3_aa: CASSLGSRLGGGETQYF

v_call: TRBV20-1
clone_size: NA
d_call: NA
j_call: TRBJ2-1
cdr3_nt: TGCAGTGCTAGTTCGCGCGGTTACAATGAGCAGTTCTTC
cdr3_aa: CSASSRGYNEQFF

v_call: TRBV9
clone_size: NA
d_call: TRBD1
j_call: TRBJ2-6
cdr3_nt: TGTGCCAGCCTCCGGGACAGGGGTGCCTCTGGGGCCAACGTCCTGACTTTC
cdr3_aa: CASLRDRGASGANVLTF

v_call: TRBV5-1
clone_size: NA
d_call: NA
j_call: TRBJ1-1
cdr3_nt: TGCGCCAGCAGCCCAGGAACAGGGAGATGGGGCACTGAAGCTTTCTTT
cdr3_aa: CASSPGTGRWGTEAFF

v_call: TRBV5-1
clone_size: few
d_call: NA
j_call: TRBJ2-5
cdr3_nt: TGCGCCAGCAGCCCCGTCGAGCACCGAGAGACCCAGTACTTC
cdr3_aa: CASSPVEHRETQYF

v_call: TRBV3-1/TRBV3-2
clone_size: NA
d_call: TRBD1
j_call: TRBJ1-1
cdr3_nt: TGTGCCAGCAGCCAAGTGCGCGGGGGACAGGGTTTTGGGAACACTGAAGCTTTCTTT
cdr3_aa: CASSQVRGGQGFGNTEAFF

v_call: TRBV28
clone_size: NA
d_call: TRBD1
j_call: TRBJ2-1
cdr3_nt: TGTGCCAGCAACGGACAGGGAAGCTCCTACAATGAGCAGTTCTTC
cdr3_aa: CASNGQGSSYNEQFF

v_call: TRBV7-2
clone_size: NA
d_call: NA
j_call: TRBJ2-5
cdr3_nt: TGTGCCAGCAGCAGAACTATACAAGAGACCCAGTACTTC
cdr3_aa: CASSRTIQETQYF

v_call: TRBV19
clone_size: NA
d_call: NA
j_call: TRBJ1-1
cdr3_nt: TGTGCCAGTAGTGCATCGAGGAACACTGAAGCTTTCTTT
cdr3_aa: CASSASRNTEAFF

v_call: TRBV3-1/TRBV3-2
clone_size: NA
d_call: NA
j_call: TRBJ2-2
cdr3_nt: TGTGCCAGCAGCCAGCCCGGACTGATAGGCACCGGGGAGCTGTTTTTT
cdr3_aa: CASSQPGLIGTGELFF

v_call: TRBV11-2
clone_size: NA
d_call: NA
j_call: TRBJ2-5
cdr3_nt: TGTGCCAGCAGCTTAGGCGTAAAGGGGGGGAGAGAAGAGACCCAGTACTTC
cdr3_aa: CASSLGVKGGREETQYF

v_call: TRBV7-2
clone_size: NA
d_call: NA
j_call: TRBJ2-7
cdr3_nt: TGTGCCAGCAGCTTTGACAGGACTAGCTACGAGCAGTACTTC
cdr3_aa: CASSFDRTSYEQYF

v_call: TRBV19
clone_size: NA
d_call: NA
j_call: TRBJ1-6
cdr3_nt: TGTGCCAGTAGTCCCTTCACAGGGCCTGGGGCCCTCCACTTT
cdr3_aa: CASSPFTGPGALHF

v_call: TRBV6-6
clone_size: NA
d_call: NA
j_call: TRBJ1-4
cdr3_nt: TGTGCCAGCAGTTTCTCGCCAGCAACTAATGAAAAACTGTTTTTT
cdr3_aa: CASSFSPATNEKLFF

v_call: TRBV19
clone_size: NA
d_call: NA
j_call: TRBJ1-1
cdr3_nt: TGTGCCAGTACCTTGACAGAAAACACTGAAGCTTTCTTT
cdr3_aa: CASTLTENTEAFF

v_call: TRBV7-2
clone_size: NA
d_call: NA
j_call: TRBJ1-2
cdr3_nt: TGTGCCAGCAGCTTGACAGGTCCCTTGGGTGGCTACACCTTC
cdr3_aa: CASSLTGPLGGYTF

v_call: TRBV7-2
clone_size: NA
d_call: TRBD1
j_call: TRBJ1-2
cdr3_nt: TGTGCCAGCAGCCACCCGGGGACAGGGAGGGTCTATGGCTACACCTTC
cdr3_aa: CASSHPGTGRVYGYTF